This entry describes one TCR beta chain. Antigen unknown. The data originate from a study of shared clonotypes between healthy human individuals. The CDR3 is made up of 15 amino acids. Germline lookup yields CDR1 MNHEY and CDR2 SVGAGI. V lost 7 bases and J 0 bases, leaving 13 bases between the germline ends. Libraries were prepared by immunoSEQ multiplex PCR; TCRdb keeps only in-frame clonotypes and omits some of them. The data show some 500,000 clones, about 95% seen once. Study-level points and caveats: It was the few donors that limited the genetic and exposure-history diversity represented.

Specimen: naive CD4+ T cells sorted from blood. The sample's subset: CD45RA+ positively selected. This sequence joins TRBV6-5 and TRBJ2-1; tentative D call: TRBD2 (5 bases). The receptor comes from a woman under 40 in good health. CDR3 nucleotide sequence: TGTGCCAGCAACCCTAGCTATTCCTCCTACAATGAGCAGTTCTTC. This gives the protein CASNPSYSSYNEQFF.